This T cell receptor beta chain was documented in a study of T cell changes during pregnancy in multiple sclerosis. Some clones are missing from TCRdb's copy, which holds only in-frame ones; the method was immunoSEQ multiplex PCR. The table has fewer than 60,000 clones, about 92% seen once. Germline loops: CDR1 SGHTA, CDR2 FQGNSA. The CDR3 runs to 17 residues. The V and J ends lost 0 bases and 3 bases, in that order; junction bases with no gene match: 3. The J gene is TRBJ2-1, the V gene TRBV7-2, with TRBD1 identical over 12 bases. The sample in question was CD4+ T cells from peripheral blood mononuclear cells, obtained after pregnancy. This TCR was sampled from a female donor with multiple sclerosis, enrolled in a pregnancy study. Written as DNA, the CDR3 is TGTGCCAGCAGCTTAGCGGGACAGGGGGCCCTCTACAATGAGCAGTTCTTC. It encodes CASSLAGQGALYNEQFF.